This is a list of T cell receptor beta chains from one sample in a study of blood T cell repertoires in COVID-19. Sequenced by immunoSEQ multiplex PCR; TCRdb stores in-frame clones only, minus some. Among around 130,000 clones, about 82% were seen once, and the ten largest hold less than 3%. Sequenced sample: peripheral blood. Receptor source: a man aged 50 to 60 with acute or convalescent COVID-19. CDR3s leave out the opening cysteine and the closing phenylalanine or tryptophan.

V: TRBV2
J: TRBJ2-5
CDR3: ASTRLAGGETQY

V: TRBV11-2
J: TRBJ2-7
CDR3: ASSHLVGTAPYEQY

V: TRBV5-1
J: TRBJ2-2
CDR3: ASSLLRVTGELF

V: TRBV27
J: TRBJ2-5
CDR3: ASSLPGLETQY

V: TRBV7-2
J: TRBJ1-1
CDR3: ASSPRGLSSAVAF

V: TRBV7-9
J: TRBJ1-3
CDR3: ASSAGSGQGSGNTIY

V: TRBV11-3
J: TRBJ2-1
CDR3: ASSPTSGRGEQF

V: TRBV10-3
J: TRBJ1-3
CDR3: ATTKFTAENTIY

V: TRBV5-5
J: TRBJ1-1
CDR3: ASSLVLEGAF

V: TRBV27
J: TRBJ2-1
CDR3: ASSFLSGRGEEQF

V: TRBV19
J: TRBJ2-7
CDR3: ASSLKGILSYEQY

V: TRBV6-6
J: TRBJ1-2
CDR3: ASSYSEGAGYT

V: TRBV6-5
J: TRBJ2-7
CDR3: ASSLRGLDEQY

V: TRBV19
J: TRBJ2-7
CDR3: ASRDRGSSEQY

V: TRBV5-1
J: TRBJ2-1
CDR3: ASSRSTSRRGNEQF

V: TRBV14
J: TRBJ2-1
CDR3: ASSHKGIADYNEQF

V: TRBV30
J: TRBJ1-2
CDR3: AWKSDTNYGYT

V: TRBV10-3
J: TRBJ2-1
CDR3: AIRPHRSGGDEQF

V: TRBV6-2/TRBV6-3
J: TRBJ2-1
CDR3: ASSSGTGGEQF

V: TRBV2
J: TRBJ1-2
CDR3: ASSPTGAVYGYT

V: TRBV2
J: TRBJ2-5
CDR3: ASIPREAQETQY

V: TRBV5-5
J: TRBJ2-1
CDR3: ASSLSGRGAYNEQF

V: TRBV28
J: TRBJ1-5
CDR3: ASRLAGGESQPQH

V: TRBV11-2
J: TRBJ2-7
CDR3: ASKTGVGYEQY

V: TRBV4-1
J: TRBJ2-1
CDR3: ASSFGLAGWDEQF

V: TRBV27
J: TRBJ1-5
CDR3: ASSLRGASNQPQH

V: TRBV9
J: TRBJ2-1
CDR3: ASSVGSGTTNEQF

V: TRBV9
J: TRBJ1-4
CDR3: ASSGSGRRWEKLF

V: TRBV5-6
J: TRBJ2-3
CDR3: ASSPGGYTQY

V: TRBV9
J: TRBJ2-3
CDR3: ASSVGGGRGSDTQY

V: TRBV6-1
J: TRBJ1-4
CDR3: ASSDGQGSTNEKLF

V: TRBV19
J: TRBJ1-1
CDR3: ASNMRSPTEAF

V: TRBV7-7
J: TRBJ2-7
CDR3: ASSHGQGGSYEQY

V: TRBV6-5
J: TRBJ2-3
CDR3: ASRLRQGSTDTQY

V: TRBV7-2
J: TRBJ2-7
CDR3: ASSLATGDTYEQY